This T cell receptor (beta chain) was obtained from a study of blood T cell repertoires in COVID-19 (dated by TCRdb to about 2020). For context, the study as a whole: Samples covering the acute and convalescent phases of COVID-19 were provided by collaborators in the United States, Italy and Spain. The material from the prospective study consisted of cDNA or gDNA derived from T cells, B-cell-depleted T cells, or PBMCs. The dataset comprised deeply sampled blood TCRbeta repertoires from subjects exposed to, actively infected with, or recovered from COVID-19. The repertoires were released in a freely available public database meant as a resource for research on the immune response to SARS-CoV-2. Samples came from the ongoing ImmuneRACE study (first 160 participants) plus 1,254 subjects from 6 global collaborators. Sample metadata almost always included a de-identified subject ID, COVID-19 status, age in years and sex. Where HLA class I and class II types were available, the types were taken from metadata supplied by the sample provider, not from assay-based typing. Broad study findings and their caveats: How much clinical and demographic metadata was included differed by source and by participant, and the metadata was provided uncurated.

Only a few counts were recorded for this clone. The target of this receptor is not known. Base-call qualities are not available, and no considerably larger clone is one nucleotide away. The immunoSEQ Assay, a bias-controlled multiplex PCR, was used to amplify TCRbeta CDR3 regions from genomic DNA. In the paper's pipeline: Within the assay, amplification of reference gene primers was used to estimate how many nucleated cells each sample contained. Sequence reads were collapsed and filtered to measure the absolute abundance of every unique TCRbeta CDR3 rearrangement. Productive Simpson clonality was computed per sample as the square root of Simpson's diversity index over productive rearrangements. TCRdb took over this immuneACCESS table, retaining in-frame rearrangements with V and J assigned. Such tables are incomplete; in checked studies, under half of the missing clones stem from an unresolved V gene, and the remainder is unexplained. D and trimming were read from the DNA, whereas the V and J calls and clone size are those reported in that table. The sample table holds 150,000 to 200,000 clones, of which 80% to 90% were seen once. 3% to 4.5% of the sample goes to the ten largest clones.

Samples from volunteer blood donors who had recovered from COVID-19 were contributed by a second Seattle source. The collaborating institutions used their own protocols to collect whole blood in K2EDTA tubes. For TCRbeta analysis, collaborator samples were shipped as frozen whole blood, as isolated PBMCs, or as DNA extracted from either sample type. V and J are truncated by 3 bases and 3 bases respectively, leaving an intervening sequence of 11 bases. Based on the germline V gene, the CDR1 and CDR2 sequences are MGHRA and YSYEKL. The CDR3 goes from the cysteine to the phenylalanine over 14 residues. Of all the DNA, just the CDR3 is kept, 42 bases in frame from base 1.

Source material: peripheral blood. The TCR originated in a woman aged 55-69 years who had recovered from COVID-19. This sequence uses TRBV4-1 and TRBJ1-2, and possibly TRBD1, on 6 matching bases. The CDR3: CASSHGGRDYGYTF. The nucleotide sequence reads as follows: TGCGCCAGCAGCCACGGGGGGCGCGACTATGGCTACACCTTC.